Listed here is a single T cell receptor beta chain. Its target is unknown. The CDR3 consists of 19 residues. V lost 3 bases to trimming and J lost 5 bases; unmatched junction nucleotides: 16. The data derive from a study of beta chain features in type 1 diabetes. Findings and caveats of the study: Moderately but significantly shorter TCRB CDR3s were found in Type 1 diabetes patients in all four CD4+ subsets.

Sequenced material consisted of expressed TCRB transcripts (all of the isolated RNA was reverse transcribed). The assay was immunoSEQ multiplex PCR, and TCRdb's table has in-frame clones only and misses some. Counted here are approximately 250,000 clones, about 24% occurring once; the ten biggest clones make up over 0.01%. The rearrangement joins TRBV23-1 to TRBJ2-1, with TRBD2 identical over 10 bases. TRBV23-1 is an ORF, and what it does is uncertain. The sample comprised naive CD4+ T cells from blood. The TCR sequence derives from a woman aged 30 to 39 with type 1 diabetes. The CDR3 spells CASSHAPGLADRLHNEQFF. Written as DNA, the CDR3 is TGCGCCAGCAGTCATGCCCCTGGACTAGCGGATCGCTTACACAATGAGCAGTTCTTC.